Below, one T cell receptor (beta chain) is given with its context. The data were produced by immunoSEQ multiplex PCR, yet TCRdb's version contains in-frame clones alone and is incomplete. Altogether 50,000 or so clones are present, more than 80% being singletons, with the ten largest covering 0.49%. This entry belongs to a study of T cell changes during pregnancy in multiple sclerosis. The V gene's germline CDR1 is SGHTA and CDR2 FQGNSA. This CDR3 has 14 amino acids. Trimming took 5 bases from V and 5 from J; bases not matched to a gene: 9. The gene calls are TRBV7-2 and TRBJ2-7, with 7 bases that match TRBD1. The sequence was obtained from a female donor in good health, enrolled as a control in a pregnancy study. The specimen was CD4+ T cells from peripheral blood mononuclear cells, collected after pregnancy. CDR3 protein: CASSPRQGVHEQYF. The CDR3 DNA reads TGTGCCAGCAGCCCACGACAGGGTGTACACGAGCAGTACTTC.